Following are 27 T cell receptor beta chains from one sample sequenced in a study of T cells in Graves' hyperthyroidism and ophthalmopathy. Authors of the study amplified TCR beta CDR3 regions from RNA transcripts. An initial round of RT-PCR targeting the TCR CDR3 relied on the HTBI primer set. TCRdb ran MiXCR on the multiplex PCR reads and lists one entry per CDR3 protein. The table lists hundreds of thousands of distinct CDR3 sequences, roughly 16% of them singletons. Material for sequencing was blood. Receptors originate from a woman aged 40 to 50 with Graves' ophthalmopathy.

This clonotype was picked up many times. This chain links TRBV5-1 with TRBJ1-1; D unresolved. V lost 4 bases and J 3 bases, leaving 16 bases between the germline ends. Germline V gene data show CDR1 as SGHRS and CDR2 as YFSETQ. The CDR3 has 15 amino acids. The CDR3 DNA follows: TGCGCCAGCAGCACTGGAGTATCAGGATACACTGAAGCTTTCTTT. Protein: CASSTGVSGYTEAFF.

This clonotype appeared a few times. CDR3 protein: CATSDRAEQFF. Written as DNA, the CDR3 is TGTGCCACCAGTGATCGAGCTGAGCAGTTCTTC. The chain is built from TRBV24-1 and TRBJ2-1; the D is unclear. Between the trimmed V and J ends, which lost 3 bases and 9 bases, there was a span of 5 bases. This CDR3 spans 11 amino acids. In germline, CDR1 is KGHDR, CDR2 SFDVKD.

This clonotype has more than one count but fewer than ten. The chain employs TRBV11-2 and TRBJ2-7, with D maybe TRBD2 (6 bases). The germline V gene encodes CDR1 SGHAT and CDR2 FQNNGV. The CDR3 consists of 14 residues. Trimming left V 4 bases short and J 6 bases short, with 16 bases between. CDR3 sequence: CASSSVADYGEQYF. The CDR3 DNA follows: TGTGCCAGCAGCTCTGTCGCGGACTACGGCGAGCAGTACTTC.

This clonotype has ten or more counts. The V call is TRBV30, the J call TRBJ1-5, with 8 bases aligning to TRBD1. CDR3 length: 13 residues. V was clipped by 4 bases and J by 2 bases; unmatched bases: 1. Germline CDR1 is GTSNPN and CDR2 is SVGIG (reference sequence). In nucleotides, the CDR3 is TGTGCCTGGACGACAGGGGGCAATCAGCCCCAGCATTTT. Its protein is CAWTTGGNQPQHF.

This clonotype was counted ten times or more. This rearrangement joins TRBV20-1 to TRBJ1-5; no definite D call. The CDR3 sequence is 11 residues long. In germline, CDR1 is DFQATT, CDR2 SNEGSKA (reference sequence). With 5 bases removed from V and 7 bases from J, the gap between germline ends came to 9 bases. The CDR3 is CSAAMKQPQHF. CDR3 coding DNA: TGCAGTGCTGCAATGAAGCAGCCCCAGCATTTT.

This clonotype appeared many times. J is TRBJ1-5 and V is TRBV12-3 or TRBV12-4, with TRBD1 as a possible D gene (5 bases). The length of the CDR3 is 16 residues. V lost 6 bases, J lost 0 bases, and 15 bases lay in between. The CDR3 DNA follows: TGTGCCAGCAGCGCCGGACAATCATATAGCAATCAGCCCCAGCATTTT. Its translation: CASSAGQSYSNQPQHF.

This clonotype appeared a few times. One junction end does not reproduce the germline sequence, and a read error may be involved. The chain employs TRBV2 and TRBJ1-3; D gene ambiguous. The CDR3 length is 14 residues. Germline V gene lookup returns CDR1 SNHLY and CDR2 FYNNEI. The DNA for the CDR3 is TGTGCCAGCAGAACACAACTCTCTGGAAACACCATACATTTT. Encoded protein: CASRTQLSGNTIHF.

This clonotype was seen more than once but under ten times. The chain joins TRBV6-1 to TRBJ1-6, with D perhaps matching TRBD1 (6 bases). The CDR3 has 14 residues. V lost 2 bases to trimming and J lost 5 bases, with 7 bases between them. Germline V gives CDR1 MNHNS, CDR2 SASEGT. In nucleotides, the CDR3 is TGTGCCAGCAGTGAACGGACAGATAATTCACCCCTCCACTTT. Translated: CASSERTDNSPLHF.

This rearrangement joins TRBV10-3 to TRBJ2-5, with 14 positions matching TRBD2. Germline V gives CDR1 ENHRY, CDR2 SYGVKD. CDR3 length: 18 residues. V gave up 4 bases and J gave up 5 bases; unmatched junction bases: 12. The CDR3 sequence is CAISAHTGLAGVFETQYF. Here the CDR3 DNA reads TGTGCCATCAGTGCCCACACGGGACTAGCGGGAGTATTTGAGACCCAGTACTTC.

This clonotype was recorded many times. The V and J genes are TRBV20-1 and TRBJ2-7; 10 positions match TRBD2. This CDR3 comprises 15 residues. Germline V gene lookup returns CDR1 DFQATT and CDR2 SNEGSKA (reference sequence). Trimming cost V 6 bases and J 2 bases; bases outside gene matches: 10. The CDR3 loop reads CSAIPGTSATYEQYF. The CDR3, as DNA: TGCAGTGCCATCCCCGGGACTAGCGCGACCTACGAGCAGTACTTC.

This clonotype was observed at least ten times. The CDR3 DNA sequence: TGTGCCAGCAGTTTTGTTTCAGGGGGGGACAATCGTGGGGGCTACACCTTC. It is translated as CASSFVSGGDNRGGYTF. This rearrangement joins TRBV28 to TRBJ1-2; 7 bases map to TRBD1. The J segment lost 8 bases and the V segment lost 3 bases, leaving 18 bases of the junction unmatched. The CDR3 is 17 amino acids. Germline values: CDR1 MDHEN, CDR2 SYDVKM.

This clonotype was seen ten or more times. The CDR3 DNA follows: TGTGCCAGCAGTGAAGGAACGGGACTAGGGCATGAGCAGTTCTTC. This translates into CASSEGTGLGHEQFF. This chain uses TRBV2 with TRBJ2-1; TRBD2 matches at 8 bases. Trimming removed 1 base from V and 8 bases from J; junction bases left unmatched: 7. CDR1 is SNHLY and CDR2 is FYNNEI in the germline V gene. This CDR3 has 15 amino acids.

The gene calls are TRBV19 and TRBJ2-3; 11 nucleotides line up with TRBD1. The ends lost 10 bases at V and 6 bases at J; junction bases unmatched: 6. The germline CDR1 and CDR2 sequences are LNHDA and SQIVND (reference sequence). The CDR3 is 13 amino acids. The CDR3 loop is CATRTGGVDTQYF. The CDR3 nucleotides read TGTGCCACCCGGACAGGGGGCGTGGATACGCAGTATTTT.

There are a few counts of this clonotype. The chain has TRBV7-2 and TRBJ2-3; 10 nucleotides align to TRBD1. The length of the CDR3 is 14 residues. V dropped 2 bases and J dropped 8; count of bases not matched to a gene: 4. CDR1 is SGHTA and CDR2 is FQGNSA in the germline V gene. The CDR3: CASSLRQGAATQYF. The CDR3, as DNA: TGTGCCAGCAGCTTAAGACAGGGGGCAGCTACGCAGTATTTT.

This clonotype was detected many times. The CDR3 region is CASSYFAGETQYF. The CDR3 region has the DNA TGTGCCAGCAGTTACTTTGCGGGTGAGACCCAGTACTTC. The chain employs TRBV6-5 and TRBJ2-5, with D possibly TRBD2 on 5 matching bases. The CDR3 spans 13 residues. Per germline, CDR1 MNHEY and CDR2 SVGAGI. V gave up 1 base and J gave up 5 bases, with 8 bases separating them.

This sequence joins TRBV19 and TRBJ2-4; D perhaps matches TRBD1 (5 bases). Trimming removed 1 base at V and 0 bases at J, with 19 bases between. CDR1 and CDR2 from the germline V gene are LNHDA and SQIVND (reference sequence). This CDR3 is 19 amino acids long. CDR3 nucleotide sequence: TGTGCCAGTAGTATAGCCAAGACTGGGGCGAACCTAGCCAAAAACATTCAGTACTTC. It yields the protein CASSIAKTGANLAKNIQYF.

There are many counts of this clonotype. Here the CDR3 reads CASSSSGRGFGEQFF. The CDR3 nucleotides read TGTGCCAGCAGTTCTAGCGGGAGGGGCTTCGGTGAGCAGTTCTTC. The V call is TRBV27, the J call TRBJ2-1; 12 bases line up with TRBD2. Per the germline V gene, CDR1 is MNHEY and CDR2 is SMNVEV (reference sequence). The CDR3 has 15 amino acids. V was pared by 4 bases and J by 9 bases, with 7 bases of the junction left unmatched.

This clonotype came up many times. CDR3 in amino acids: CSAPGTSANNEQFF. Written as DNA, the CDR3 is TGCAGTGCTCCCGGGACTAGCGCAAACAATGAGCAGTTCTTC. The chain carries TRBV20-1 and TRBJ2-1; 10 nucleotides agree with TRBD2. Losses at the gene ends were 5 bases for V and 5 bases for J; bases not matched to a gene: 6. CDR3 length: 14 residues. CDR1 and CDR2 (germline): DFQATT, SNEGSKA (reference sequence).

Points on this clonotype: Just one base apart from a much larger clone, this may be a read error. V gene TRBV7-8 combines with J gene TRBJ2-7; D is perhaps TRBD1 (6 bases). This CDR3 has 14 residues. The germline V gene encodes CDR1 SGHVS and CDR2 FQNEAQ. Between the trimmed V and J ends, which lost 5 bases and 0 bases, there was a span of 11 bases. CDR3 in amino acids: CASSPGHSSYEQYF. In nucleotides, the CDR3 is TGTGCCAGCAGCCCGGGACACAGCTCCTACGAGCAGTACTTC. The full variable domain, its missing parts supplied by reference TRBV7-8 and TRBJ2-7, is GAGVSQSPRYKVAKRGQDVALRCDPISGHVSLFWYQQALGQGPEFLTYFQNEAQLDKSGLPSDRFFAERPEGSVSTLKIQRTQQEDSAVYLCASSPGHSSYEQYFGPGTRLTVT.

This clonotype was seen many times. This chain links TRBV2 with TRBJ1-5, with D unclear. Germline V CDR1 and CDR2: SNHLY, FYNNEI. The CDR3 is 14 residues long. V lost 10 bases and J 4 bases, leaving 17 bases between the germline ends. The CDR3 DNA reads as TGTGCCACCCGGAGGGCAAATGCTAATCAGCCCCAGCATTTT. Its protein product is CATRRANANQPQHF. Combining the CDR3 with reference TRBV2 and TRBJ1-5 gives the whole variable domain EPEVTQTPSHQVTQMGQEVILRCVPISNHLYFYWYRQILGQKVEFLVSFYNNEISEKSEIFDDQFSVERPDGSNFTLKIRSTKLEDSAMYFCATRRANANQPQHFGDGTRLSIL.

This clonotype was seen only a few times. CDR3 sequence reads: CASTLNVQGAYNEQFF. The CDR3 DNA is TGTGCCAGCACCCTTAACGTACAGGGGGCCTACAATGAGCAGTTCTTC. The chain uses TRBV7-8 and TRBJ2-1, with 8 bases identical to TRBD1. Per the germline V gene, CDR1 is SGHVS and CDR2 is FQNEAQ. CDR3 length: 16 residues. V was clipped by 7 bases and J by 2 bases; unmatched bases: 10.

This clonotype was detected once. The junction departs from germline at one end; a sequencing error may be responsible. The genes are TRBV6-1 and TRBJ2-7; D is undetermined. CDR3 size: 12 residues. From germline, CDR1 is MNHNS and CDR2 SASEGT. This CDR3 reads CASSEVGYDQYF. DNA for the CDR3: TGTGCCAGCAGTGAAGTTGGCTACGATCAGTACTTC.

Turning to this clonotype: This may arise from a read error, as a much more abundant clone is one base away. The chain joins TRBV6-1 to TRBJ2-3; perhaps D is TRBD1 or TRBD2 (5 bases each). The CDR3 totals 13 residues. Per the germline V gene, CDR1 is MNHNS and CDR2 is SASEGT. The CDR3 here is CASSGEGTGTQYF. In DNA, the CDR3 is TGTGCCAGCAGTGGCGAGGGAACAGGTACGCAGTATTTT.

This clonotype was seen many times. The chain combines TRBV6-6 with TRBJ2-3, with 8 bases identical to TRBD2. Germline V gene sequence: CDR1 MNHNY, CDR2 SVGAGI (reference sequence). V was pared by 0 bases and J by 6 bases, with 5 bases of the junction left unmatched. The CDR3 is 15 residues long. CDR3 sequence: CASSYSGTRADTQYF. CDR3 nucleotides: TGTGCCAGCAGTTACTCCGGGACTAGGGCCGATACGCAGTATTTT.

This clonotype has only a few counts. The chain couples TRBV27 to TRBJ1-3, with 7 bases aligning to TRBD1. This CDR3 has 22 amino acids. Trimming removed 6 bases from V and 0 bases from J; junction bases left unmatched: 26. Germline CDR1 and CDR2: MNHEY and SMNVEV (reference sequence). This CDR3 reads CASSPWVVGTGTAFPSGNTIYF. Here the CDR3 DNA reads TGTGCCAGCAGCCCCTGGGTTGTCGGCACCGGGACAGCGTTCCCCTCTGGAAACACCATATATTTT.

Concerning this clonotype itself: A read error may be the cause here, since a much bigger clone is one base away. The chain combines TRBV10-3 with TRBJ1-2, with D perhaps TRBD1 (5 bases). This CDR3 has 14 residues. Germline CDR1 reads ENHRY; CDR2 reads SYGVKD. The germline V and J ends were trimmed by 3 bases and 3 bases, with 11 bases remaining between them. This CDR3 is CAISENRLDYGYTF. CDR3 DNA sequence: TGTGCCATCAGTGAAAACAGGCTTGACTATGGCTACACCTTC.

This clonotype was observed a handful of times. The rearrangement joins TRBV6-5 to TRBJ2-2, with D unresolved. The CDR3 spans 14 residues. Trimming removed 4 bases at V and 4 bases at J, with 10 bases between. CDR1 is MNHEY, CDR2 SVGAGI, per germline. CDR3 residues: CASSSSTLTGELFF. The DNA of the CDR3 is TGTGCCAGCAGTTCCAGCACCCTCACCGGGGAGCTGTTTTTT.